This is a list of T cell receptor beta chains from one sample in a study of CD8 T cells in Susac syndrome. TCRdb re-analysed the immunoSEQ multiplex PCR reads in MiXCR, keeping a single row per CDR3 protein. Here the sample spans around 170,000 distinct CDR3 sequences, 92% being singletons. What was sequenced was CD4+ T cells from PBMCs. The receptors were sampled from a human donor in good health. CDR3s leave out the opening cysteine and the closing phenylalanine or tryptophan.

TRBV5-4	TRBJ2-5	ASSLVYGGNQETQY
TRBV29-1	TRBJ2-7	SVEDGGTGAYEQY
TRBV7-2	TRBJ2-7	ASSLLSGQGVSYEQY
TRBV30	TRBJ1-2	AWRWTGGAGYT
TRBV20-1	TRBJ2-7	SVNRVREQY
TRBV12-3/TRBV12-4	TRBJ1-1	ASTRDGSNTEAF
TRBV7-2	TRBJ2-1	ASSSQRGALNEQF
TRBV12-3/TRBV12-4	TRBJ2-7	ASAGPYEQY
TRBV12-3/TRBV12-4	TRBJ1-1	ASSPWGALEAF
TRBV28	TRBJ2-7	ASSSVGTGTYEQY
TRBV28	TRBJ1-5	ASPLPETQH